This T cell receptor beta chain was captured in a study of high-grade serous ovarian cancer treatment subgroups. Study-level information: Mean per sample: around 14,000 reads, about 7,500 unique TCR beta rearrangements. Study-wide points: TCR relatedness rose with neoantigen level and trended with mutation load. The analyses considered CDR3 and ignored CDR1 and CDR2.

Measured with immunoSEQ multiplex PCR; TCRdb has only the in-frame clones, and not every one. The sample carries about 9,000 clones, approximately 79% recorded once. The tumor samples were collected prior to definitive surgery or chemotherapy. Germline V lookup: CDR1 MNHNS, CDR2 SASEGT. The V and J ends lost 8 bases and 2 bases respectively, with 19 bases between them. The CDR3 consists of 15 residues. About this clone: Its matching antigen is unknown.

The chain is built from TRBV6-1 and TRBJ2-7; a weak D match, TRBD2 (6 bases). The source of this sequence is a human donor with high-grade serous ovarian cancer. Sequences were obtained from tumor tissue. CDR3 sequence (DNA): TGTGCCAGCCTCCCCGGAGGGACGTTGACCTACGAGCAGTACTTC. This codes for CASLPGGTLTYEQYF.